One sample yielded the 27 T cell receptor beta chains listed below, sequenced in a study of monozygotic twins with inflammatory bowel disease. TCRdb reanalyzed the 5' RACE reads and collapses them to one entry per CDR3 protein, without DNA. This sample's clone table lists some 300,000 distinct CDR3 sequences. Sequenced input: blood. These receptors originate from a human donor with ulcerative colitis or Crohn's disease, or a healthy co-twin of an affected twin (not recorded which).

The chain couples TRBV7-9 to TRBJ2-7; without DNA, the TCRdb call of TRBD1 cannot be checked. Germline V CDR1 and CDR2: SEHNR, FQNEAQ (reference sequence). The CDR3 has 16 residues. CDR3 residues: CASSLVRPGQGEEQYF. Drawing the rest from reference TRBV7-9 and TRBJ2-7, the complete variable domain is DTGVSQNPRHKITKRGQNVTFRCDPISEHNRLYWYRQTLGQGPEFLTYFQNEAQLEKSRLLSDRFSAERPKGSFSTLEIQRTEQGDSAMYLCASSLVRPGQGEEQYFGPGTRLTVT.

The chain couples TRBV7-2 to TRBJ1-6; lacking DNA, the TRBD1 call made by TCRdb goes unchecked. This CDR3 comprises 17 residues. Germline lookup yields CDR1 SGHTA and CDR2 FQGNSA. CDR3: CASSLGGILKSLSPLHF.

The V gene is TRBV6-5, the J gene TRBJ2-5. This CDR3 spans 15 amino acids. Germline CDR1 MNHEY, CDR2 SVGAGI. The CDR3 sequence: CASSYRSGREETQYF.

This chain links TRBV9 with TRBJ1-2; TCRdb reports TRBD1, a call that lacks DNA to check it against. There are 12 residues in the CDR3. CDR1 is SGDLS, CDR2 YYNGEE, per germline. Here the CDR3 reads CASSVGDYGYTF.

The chain links TRBV29-1 to TRBJ2-7; TCRdb proposes TRBD1, but this gene call is untestable without DNA. This CDR3 comprises 12 residues. Germline-derived CDR1 and CDR2 are SQVTM and ANQGSEA. CDR3 in amino acids: CSAPGFAGEQYF.

The rearrangement joins TRBV5-1 to TRBJ2-6. From germline, CDR1 is SGHRS and CDR2 YFSETQ. The CDR3 length is 15 residues. The CDR3 is CASSLTASGANVLTF.

V gene TRBV3-1 combines with J gene TRBJ2-7; the D call from TCRdb, TRBD2, cannot be confirmed without DNA. CDR1 is LGHDT, CDR2 YNNKEL, per germline (reference sequence). The CDR3 runs to 14 residues. CDR3 amino acids: CASSQGGATYEQYF.

The V gene is TRBV5-6, the J gene TRBJ2-4; TCRdb lists TRBD1, though no DNA is available to test this call. Germline V gene lookup returns CDR1 SGHDT and CDR2 YYEEEE. The CDR3 has 13 amino acids. The CDR3 loop reads CASSFSRGNIQYF. Variable domain in full (rest from reference TRBV5-6 and TRBJ2-4): DAGVTQSPTHLIKTRGQQVTLRCSPKSGHDTVSWYQQALGQGPQFIFQYYEEEERQRGNFPDRFSGHQFPNYSSELNVNALLLGDSALYLCASSFSRGNIQYFGAGTRLSVL.

The chain links TRBV15 to TRBJ2-1. The length of the CDR3 is 13 residues. CDR1 is LNHNV and CDR2 is YYDKDF in the germline V gene (reference sequence). The chain's CDR3 is CATSRELPNEQFF.

The V call is TRBV5-1, the J call TRBJ2-5; TCRdb gives TRBD1 as the D gene, but with no DNA this cannot be confirmed. The germline V gene has CDR1 SGHRS and CDR2 YFSETQ. There are 14 residues in the CDR3. This CDR3 is CASSYRTGVETQYF.

The rearrangement links TRBV29-1 to TRBJ2-5; with no DNA, the TCRdb D assignment of TRBD1 cannot be verified. Germline values: CDR1 SQVTM, CDR2 ANQGSEA. The CDR3 has 14 residues. CDR3 protein: CSVVPRDRSETQYF. Drawing the rest from reference TRBV29-1 and TRBJ2-5, the complete variable domain is SAVISQKPSRDICQRGTSLTIQCQVDSQVTMMFWYRQQPGQSLTLIATANQGSEATYESGFVIDKFPISRPNLTFSTLTVSNMSPEDSSIYLCSVVPRDRSETQYFGPGTRLLVL.

This chain links TRBV29-1 with TRBJ2-3; absent DNA, TCRdb's TRBD2 call cannot be checked. CDR3 length: 13 residues. Per germline, CDR1 SQVTM and CDR2 ANQGSEA. CDR3 loop: CSVGGSEGDTQYF.

This chain links TRBV18 with TRBJ1-6; checking the TCRdb D call of TRBD1 is not possible without DNA. There are 15 residues in the CDR3. Looked up from germline, CDR1 is KGHSH and CDR2 is LQKENI. The CDR3 protein is CASSSTTGDYSPLHF. Complete variable domain (other parts from reference TRBV18 and TRBJ1-6): NAGVMQNPRHLVRRRGQEARLRCSPMKGHSHVYWYRQLPEEGLKFMVYLQKENIIDESGMPKERFSAEFPKEGPSILRIQQVVRGDSAAYFCASSSTTGDYSPLHFGNGTRLTVT.

The chain has TRBV29-1 and TRBJ2-1. Germline lookup yields CDR1 SQVTM and CDR2 ANQGSEA. The length of the CDR3 is 13 residues. CDR3 residues: CSAPLAGYNEQFF.

The chain recombines TRBV7-7 with TRBJ2-2; TCRdb's assignment of TRBD2 cannot be checked, as there is no DNA. Looked up from germline, CDR1 is SSHAT and CDR2 is FNYEAQ (reference sequence). The CDR3 has 20 amino acids. Here the CDR3 reads CASSFSLQTSGRLLTGELFF.

The V gene is TRBV5-6, the J gene TRBJ1-1; TCRdb lists TRBD1, though no DNA is available to test this call. The germline V gene has CDR1 SGHDT and CDR2 YYEEEE. The CDR3 runs 17 residues. The CDR3 loop is CASSLTSAGQGRTEAFF.

The J gene is TRBJ1-2, the V gene TRBV6-5. Germline assignment: CDR1 MNHEY and CDR2 SVGAGI. CDR3 length: 12 residues. The CDR3 sequence is CATSMGLTGRTF.

The rearrangement links TRBV5-1 to TRBJ2-2; TCRdb returns TRBD1, unconfirmable since there is no DNA. Germline V lookup: CDR1 SGHRS, CDR2 YFSETQ. The CDR3 sequence is 15 residues long. The CDR3 protein is CASSPGQGLTGELFF.

The V gene is TRBV19, the J gene TRBJ2-2; the D call of TRBD2 rests on TCRdb alone, since no DNA is present to check it. Germline CDR1 reads LNHDA; CDR2 reads SQIVND (reference sequence). The CDR3 has 12 amino acids. The CDR3 loop reads CASSGLAGELFF.

This chain links TRBV20-1 with TRBJ2-4; TCRdb indicates TRBD1, and absent DNA this call remains unverified. The CDR3 spans 16 residues. Germline V gene lookup returns CDR1 DFQATT and CDR2 SNEGSKA (reference sequence). The CDR3 here is CSARGGGTPGLNIQYF.

The gene calls are TRBV7-2 and TRBJ1-6. CDR1 and CDR2 (germline): SGHTA, FQGNSA. The CDR3 totals 13 residues. CDR3 sequence: CASSLAESSPLHF.

The chain has TRBV7-9 and TRBJ2-7; TCRdb names TRBD2, which stays unverified in the absence of DNA. The CDR3 is 15 amino acids. Germline CDR1 reads SEHNR; CDR2 reads FQNEAQ (reference sequence). The CDR3 sequence: CASSLLSGKPYEQYF.

The chain employs TRBV7-8 and TRBJ2-3; TCRdb designates TRBD2, a call that cannot be tested without DNA. The CDR3 spans 18 residues. Germline V gene lookup returns CDR1 SGHVS and CDR2 FQNEAQ. CDR3 sequence reads: CASSLGGATSGFVYTQYF.

The chain has TRBV7-9 and TRBJ1-2; TCRdb lists TRBD1, though no DNA is available to test this call. The germline V gene encodes CDR1 SEHNR and CDR2 FQNEAQ (reference sequence). CDR3 length equals 15 residues. The CDR3 loop reads CASSLGDRVSGGYTF. The full variable domain, with the rest looked up from reference TRBV7-9 and TRBJ1-2, is DTGVSQNPRHKITKRGQNVTFRCDPISEHNRLYWYRQTLGQGPEFLTYFQNEAQLEKSRLLSDRFSAERPKGSFSTLEIQRTEQGDSAMYLCASSLGDRVSGGYTFGSGTRLTVV.

V usage is TRBV7-9 and J usage is TRBJ2-7; there is no DNA to check the TCRdb D call of TRBD2. Per germline, CDR1 SEHNR and CDR2 FQNEAQ (reference sequence). The CDR3 sequence is 14 residues long. The CDR3 region is CASSLEGSLSEQYF.

This sequence joins TRBV29-1 and TRBJ2-2. Germline-derived CDR1 and CDR2 are SQVTM and ANQGSEA. This CDR3 comprises 13 residues. CDR3 amino acids: CGLSTRNTGELFF.

The V call is TRBV7-8, the J call TRBJ1-6; no DNA is available, so the TRBD1 call from TCRdb remains unchecked. Germline assignment: CDR1 SGHVS and CDR2 FQNEAQ. The CDR3 has 15 residues. CDR3 region: CASSPHGQGYSPLHF.